This TCR beta chain was documented in a study of blood T cell repertoires in COVID-19. Overall study context: Samples of COVID-19 (acute and convalescent) were obtained from the United States, Italy and Spain. From T cells, B-cell-depleted T cells, or PBMCs came the material, which was cDNA or gDNA.

The data were produced by immunoSEQ multiplex PCR, yet TCRdb's version contains in-frame clones alone and is incomplete. The sample yields 50,000 to 70,000 clones, over 70% seen once. CDR3 size: 14 residues. V lost 5 bases and J lost 7; bases outside the gene matches: 9. In germline, CDR1 is SEHNR, CDR2 FQNEAQ (reference sequence). The V and J genes are TRBV7-9 and TRBJ2-7, with 9 bases matching TRBD1. The specimen was peripheral blood. The TCR sequence derives from a man aged 60 to 75 with acute or convalescent COVID-19. DNA for the CDR3: TGTGCCAGCAGCCCACGACGGGGACAGGGAGAGCAGTACTTC. Protein: CASSPRRGQGEQYF.